This is a list of T cell receptor beta chains from one sample in a study of blood T cells in healthy people across ages. TCRdb re-called the 5' RACE reads with MiXCR, one entry per CDR3 protein. The sample consists of 1.2 million to 1.5 million distinct CDR3 sequences, 42% of them appearing once. Material for sequencing was blood. Receptor source: a woman between 18 and 29 years old in good health. Both conserved end residues are part of each CDR3. D genes are given only for firm matches. Not every row has a clone size; where given, it reads once, few, many or a size class.

j_call: TRBJ2-7
v_call: TRBV12-3/TRBV12-4
d_call: NA
clone_size: NA
cdr3_nt: TGTGCCAGCAGTTTAGGGGGGGACCCCTTATCCTACAATGAGCAGTACTTC
cdr3_aa: CASSLGGDPLSYNEQYF

j_call: TRBJ2-7
v_call: TRBV19
d_call: NA
clone_size: NA
cdr3_nt: TGTGCCAGTAGTAACGGGAAGCCGGTATCCGAGCAGTACTTC
cdr3_aa: CASSNGKPVSEQYF

j_call: TRBJ2-7
v_call: TRBV6-5
d_call: TRBD2
clone_size: few
cdr3_nt: TGTGCCAGCAGTCGGACTAGCGGGGGTTACAATGAGCAGTACTTC
cdr3_aa: CASSRTSGGYNEQYF

j_call: TRBJ2-5
v_call: TRBV2
d_call: NA
clone_size: NA
cdr3_nt: TGTGCCAGCATGGCTCTGGGGGAGACCCAGTACTTC
cdr3_aa: CASMALGETQYF

j_call: TRBJ2-7
v_call: TRBV2
d_call: NA
clone_size: NA
cdr3_nt: TGTGCCAGCAGTCCCCGACAGTACCTTACCTACGAGCAGTACTTC
cdr3_aa: CASSPRQYLTYEQYF

j_call: TRBJ2-1
v_call: TRBV24-1
d_call: NA
clone_size: NA
cdr3_nt: TGTGCCACCAGTGACCAAAAAAGCGGGTTCTACAATGAGCAGTTCTTC
cdr3_aa: CATSDQKSGFYNEQFF

j_call: TRBJ2-2
v_call: TRBV29-1
d_call: TRBD1
clone_size: few
cdr3_nt: TGCAGCGTGGAGGACAGGGGAGGGTCGAACACCGGGGAGCTGTTTTTT
cdr3_aa: CSVEDRGGSNTGELFF

j_call: TRBJ2-5
v_call: TRBV20-1
d_call: TRBD2
clone_size: NA
cdr3_nt: TGCAGTGCTAGAGGTTCGGGGACTAGCGGGAGCTGGGTCAATGAGCAGTACTTC
cdr3_aa: CSARGSGTSGSWVNEQYF

j_call: TRBJ1-4
v_call: TRBV20-1
d_call: TRBD1
clone_size: once
cdr3_nt: TGCAGTAACCGGGACAGGGGGCCCCGTTCCCTATCAGCAACTAATGAAAAACTGTTTTTT
cdr3_aa: CSNRDRGPRSLSATNEKLFF

j_call: TRBJ1-1
v_call: TRBV15
d_call: NA
clone_size: NA
cdr3_nt: TGTGCCACCAGCAGAGGGACGAACACTGAAGCTTTCTTT
cdr3_aa: CATSRGTNTEAFF

j_call: TRBJ1-1
v_call: TRBV15
d_call: NA
clone_size: few
cdr3_nt: TGTGCCACCAGCAGCCGGGACGGAAACACTGAAGCTTTCTTT
cdr3_aa: CATSSRDGNTEAFF

j_call: TRBJ2-3
v_call: TRBV6-6
d_call: NA
clone_size: few
cdr3_nt: TGTGCCAGCGGTTCTAGCAGGACAGATACGCAGTATTTT
cdr3_aa: CASGSSRTDTQYF

j_call: TRBJ1-1
v_call: TRBV12-3/TRBV12-4
d_call: NA
clone_size: few
cdr3_nt: TGTGCCAGCAGTCATGGTGGGGGGACCACTGAAGCTTTCTTT
cdr3_aa: CASSHGGGTTEAFF

j_call: TRBJ1-2
v_call: TRBV4-1
d_call: TRBD1
clone_size: NA
cdr3_nt: TGCGCCAGCAGCCACCCAGGGGGGGGCAACTATGGCTACACCTTC
cdr3_aa: CASSHPGGGNYGYTF

j_call: TRBJ2-7
v_call: TRBV27
d_call: NA
clone_size: many
cdr3_nt: TGTGCCAGCAGTCTACGGGACGGCGAGCAGTACTTC
cdr3_aa: CASSLRDGEQYF

j_call: TRBJ1-2
v_call: TRBV15
d_call: NA
clone_size: NA
cdr3_nt: TGTGCCACCAGCAGAGATCCAGGCCAAGGGAGGGGTGGCTACACCTTC
cdr3_aa: CATSRDPGQGRGGYTF

j_call: TRBJ2-7
v_call: TRBV10-3
d_call: NA
clone_size: NA
cdr3_nt: TGTGCCACCCGACAGGAGTCCTACGAGCAGTACTTC
cdr3_aa: CATRQESYEQYF

j_call: TRBJ2-1
v_call: TRBV20-1
d_call: NA
clone_size: NA
cdr3_nt: TGCAGTGCTAGAATGGGGCTAGCAGGGAGCAGCTCCTACAATGAGCAGTTCTTC
cdr3_aa: CSARMGLAGSSSYNEQFF

j_call: TRBJ1-2
v_call: TRBV7-2
d_call: TRBD1
clone_size: NA
cdr3_nt: TGTGCCAGCAGAGGCGCCACCGGGACAGGGGTGAGAGGCTACACCTTC
cdr3_aa: CASRGATGTGVRGYTF

j_call: TRBJ1-6
v_call: TRBV7-2
d_call: NA
clone_size: NA
cdr3_nt: TGTGCCAGCAGCTTCGACCTGAGGGCGAGCGATAATTCACCCCTCCACTTT
cdr3_aa: CASSFDLRASDNSPLHF

j_call: TRBJ1-1
v_call: TRBV13
d_call: NA
clone_size: NA
cdr3_nt: TGTGCCGGCAGCGAACAGGGATTGGTGAACACTGAAGCTTTCTTT
cdr3_aa: CAGSEQGLVNTEAFF

j_call: TRBJ2-5
v_call: TRBV29-1
d_call: TRBD2
clone_size: few
cdr3_nt: TGTAGCGGGGCCGGGACTACGCTCGGGGAGACCCAGTACTTC
cdr3_aa: CSGAGTTLGETQYF

j_call: TRBJ2-7
v_call: TRBV4-1
d_call: NA
clone_size: few
cdr3_nt: TGCGCCAGCAGCCATCAGGAGCGATACGAGCAGTACTTC
cdr3_aa: CASSHQERYEQYF

j_call: TRBJ1-6
v_call: TRBV5-1
d_call: NA
clone_size: few
cdr3_nt: TGCGCCAGCAGCTTGGACGATAATTCACCCCTCCACTTT
cdr3_aa: CASSLDDNSPLHF

j_call: TRBJ1-1
v_call: TRBV7-2
d_call: NA
clone_size: NA
cdr3_nt: TGTGCCAGCACGAAGGGATACAGGACGAACACTGAAGCTTTCTTT
cdr3_aa: CASTKGYRTNTEAFF

j_call: TRBJ2-5
v_call: TRBV12-3/TRBV12-4
d_call: TRBD1
clone_size: few
cdr3_nt: TGTGCCAGCAGCACCGACAGGGCGGAGACCCAGTACTTC
cdr3_aa: CASSTDRAETQYF

j_call: TRBJ2-1
v_call: TRBV3-1
d_call: NA
clone_size: NA
cdr3_nt: TGTGCCAGCAGCCCCCCCGGGCTAGCGAGGAATGAGCAGTTCTTC
cdr3_aa: CASSPPGLARNEQFF

j_call: TRBJ2-5
v_call: TRBV3-1
d_call: TRBD2
clone_size: NA
cdr3_nt: TGTGCCAGCAGCCAGACTCACTTCGGGGGGACCACCCAAGAGACCCAGTACTTC
cdr3_aa: CASSQTHFGGTTQETQYF

j_call: TRBJ2-3
v_call: TRBV7-9
d_call: NA
clone_size: NA
cdr3_nt: TGTGCCAGCAGCTTTGGGACAGCTTGGGGAGTAGCGGGCCGCACAGATACGCAGTATTTT
cdr3_aa: CASSFGTAWGVAGRTDTQYF

j_call: TRBJ2-5
v_call: TRBV20-1
d_call: TRBD2
clone_size: NA
cdr3_nt: TGCAGTGCCCCAGCGGGAGAGGCCTACAATGGGCAGTACTTC
cdr3_aa: CSAPAGEAYNGQYF

j_call: TRBJ2-3
v_call: TRBV20-1
d_call: TRBD1
clone_size: NA
cdr3_nt: TGCAGTGCTGGACCGGGACAGGGGAGGGCAGATACGCAGTATTTT
cdr3_aa: CSAGPGQGRADTQYF

j_call: TRBJ1-1
v_call: TRBV3-1
d_call: NA
clone_size: NA
cdr3_nt: TGTGCCAGCAGCCAAGCCGTGGGCGCGGACGAAGCTTTCTTT
cdr3_aa: CASSQAVGADEAFF

j_call: TRBJ2-7
v_call: TRBV6-1
d_call: TRBD2
clone_size: few
cdr3_nt: TGTGCCAGCAGTGAATTCTGGCGGGAGTTGAACGAGCAGTACTTC
cdr3_aa: CASSEFWRELNEQYF

j_call: TRBJ2-4
v_call: TRBV6-5
d_call: TRBD1
clone_size: NA
cdr3_nt: TGTGCCAGCCTCCGGACAGGGTACTTC
cdr3_aa: CASLRTGYF

j_call: TRBJ2-1
v_call: TRBV2
d_call: NA
clone_size: NA
cdr3_nt: TGTGCCAGCAATAAGGACCCGAGCTCCTACAATGAGCAGTTCTTC
cdr3_aa: CASNKDPSSYNEQFF

j_call: TRBJ1-1
v_call: TRBV12-3/TRBV12-4
d_call: NA
clone_size: few
cdr3_nt: TGTGCCAGCAGTCTGGACATGCGGGCTTTCTTT
cdr3_aa: CASSLDMRAFF

j_call: TRBJ2-3
v_call: TRBV7-2
d_call: TRBD1
clone_size: NA
cdr3_nt: TGTGCCAGCAGCTTAGGAGGGGGCAAAAGCACAGATACGCAGTATTTT
cdr3_aa: CASSLGGGKSTDTQYF

j_call: TRBJ2-3
v_call: TRBV6-5
d_call: TRBD2
clone_size: NA
cdr3_nt: TGTGCCAGCAGCCACCTAGCGGGGGGACCGACAGATACGCAGTATTTT
cdr3_aa: CASSHLAGGPTDTQYF

j_call: TRBJ2-7
v_call: TRBV20-1
d_call: TRBD2
clone_size: few
cdr3_nt: TGCAGTGCTAAGAGCGGGGTAGCGGGACCTCCCTACGAGCAGTACTTC
cdr3_aa: CSAKSGVAGPPYEQYF

j_call: TRBJ2-7
v_call: TRBV4-2
d_call: NA
clone_size: NA
cdr3_nt: TGTGCCAGCAGCCAAGGGGCCGATTGGGACCGTTATGAAGGGTCCTTATCCTACAATGAGCAGTACTTC
cdr3_aa: CASSQGADWDRYEGSLSYNEQYF

j_call: TRBJ2-1
v_call: TRBV4-1
d_call: TRBD2
clone_size: NA
cdr3_nt: TGCGCCAGCAGCCAAGATAGCGGGAGGGTGCGTGAGCAGTTCTTC
cdr3_aa: CASSQDSGRVREQFF

j_call: TRBJ2-1
v_call: TRBV20-1
d_call: NA
clone_size: few
cdr3_nt: TGCAGTGCCCCGAGACAGGACTACAATGAGCAGTTCTTC
cdr3_aa: CSAPRQDYNEQFF

j_call: TRBJ1-5
v_call: TRBV30
d_call: TRBD1
clone_size: NA
cdr3_nt: TGTGCCTGGACGGGACAGGGCAATCAGCCCCAGCATTTT
cdr3_aa: CAWTGQGNQPQHF

j_call: TRBJ1-2
v_call: TRBV6-1
d_call: NA
clone_size: NA
cdr3_nt: TGTGCCAGCCGGGCCAGGGAGGCCCCCAGGAACTATGGCTACACCTTC
cdr3_aa: CASRAREAPRNYGYTF

j_call: TRBJ1-2
v_call: TRBV20-1
d_call: TRBD1
clone_size: few
cdr3_nt: TGCAGCCGAGACAGGGAGGTCGACTATGGCTACACCTTC
cdr3_aa: CSRDREVDYGYTF

j_call: TRBJ2-7
v_call: TRBV4-2
d_call: TRBD2
clone_size: few
cdr3_nt: TGTGCCAGCAGCCCCAACCATAGCGGGAGTGGTTGGGGCGAGCAGTACTTC
cdr3_aa: CASSPNHSGSGWGEQYF

j_call: TRBJ2-3
v_call: TRBV5-1
d_call: NA
clone_size: few
cdr3_nt: TGCGCCAGCAGCTTGGTGGACGTAACAGATACGCAGTATTTT
cdr3_aa: CASSLVDVTDTQYF

j_call: TRBJ2-1
v_call: TRBV20-1
d_call: TRBD2
clone_size: NA
cdr3_nt: TGCAGTGCTAGCTCCCCTAGCGGGGGGGGCAATGAGCAGTTCTTC
cdr3_aa: CSASSPSGGGNEQFF